This T cell receptor (beta chain) is from a study of OX40 agonist ivuxolimab in advanced cancers. This CDR3 has 15 amino acids. Repertoires were generated with immunoSEQ multiplex PCR, while TCRdb's copy carries only in-frame clones and drops some. The data hold around 62,000 clones, with about four fifths observed a single time. In this sample, this clone turned up a few times. The chain couples TRBV1 to TRBJ2-7; the table's TRBD2 call for D was not verified on the DNA. TRBV1 is an annotated pseudogene. The sequence was collected from an adult with an advanced solid tumor such as melanoma, head and neck, liver or kidney cancer. The input for sequencing was CD4+ or CD8+ T cells sorted from blood, taken in a trial of the OX40 agonist ivuxolimab. The CDR3 sequence: CTSSQEAGGSYEQYF. The CDR3, as DNA: TGCACCAGCAGCCAAGAAGCGGGGGGATCCTACGAGCAGTACTTC.